This record concerns one TCR beta chain sequence. Its antigen remains unidentified. This record comes from a study of radiotherapy plus CTLA-4 blockade in lung cancer. Study-level background: Disease control was present in 30% to 35% of patients, and objective responses in roughly 17%. Overall study findings and caveats: There was expansion of tumor-derived TCR clones in blood after radiotherapy plus ipilimumab. Strongest reported response predictors: early blood clone changes and post-radiation interferon-beta.

The CDR3 runs 12 residues. Germline V CDR1 and CDR2: SGHAT, FQNNGV. Deletions cut 6 bases from V and 4 bases from J, with 9 bases between. Those with chemo-refractory metastatic non-small-cell lung cancer were treated with focal radiation combined with CTLA-4 blockade using ipilimumab. Some clones are missing from TCRdb's copy, which holds only in-frame ones; the method was immunoSEQ multiplex PCR. The repertoire consists of about 72,000 clones, with 78% occurring once and the leading ten covering 7.1%. The genes are TRBV11-2 and TRBJ1-2; no definite D call. The receptor comes from a human donor with non-small cell lung cancer who had a complete response to radiotherapy plus ipilimumab. The material sequenced was peripheral blood, taken from a patient treated with radiotherapy plus ipilimumab. The CDR3 bases are TGTGCCAGCAGGGTTGGGCGCTATGGCTACACCTTC. Translated, it gives CASRVGRYGYTF.